What follows describes a single T cell receptor beta chain. Germline V gene sequence: CDR1 SGHTA, CDR2 FQGNSA. With V trimmed by 3 bases and J by 2 bases, 2 bases remained unmatched. This CDR3 has 14 residues. Original methodology: Estimation of nucleated cell counts relied on the amplification of reference gene primers. Libraries were prepared by immunoSEQ multiplex PCR; TCRdb keeps only in-frame clonotypes and omits some of them. V and J calls and clone size are copied from that table; D and trimming were computed from the DNA. The repertoire holds 180,000 or so clones, with approximately 79% as singletons. These data are taken from a study of blood T cell repertoires in COVID-19. Whole-study context: Sites in the United States, Italy and Spain provided acute and convalescent COVID-19 samples. PBMCs, B-cell-depleted T cells, or T cells were the source of the cDNA or gDNA that made up the material.

The chain carries TRBV7-2 and TRBJ2-3; TRBD2 agrees at 7 bases. The receptor's source is a man in his fifties or sixties who had recovered from COVID-19. Sample: peripheral blood. The CDR3, as DNA: TGTGCCAGCAGCTTGGGAGGGGACACAGATACGCAGTATTTT. This gives the protein CASSLGGDTDTQYF.